These 29 T cell receptor beta chains were all obtained from the same sample, sequenced in a study of T-cell memory formation after mild COVID-19. TCRdb itself ran the 5' RACE reads through MiXCR, one entry per CDR3 protein. The sample includes 550,000 to 700,000 distinct CDR3 sequences, roughly 17% of them seen just once. Sequences were obtained from PBMCs or a T cell subset sorted from them (not recorded which). Every receptor here comes from an adult woman who had mild COVID-19 (a few samples of this study predate the infection). Cell type and time point are not known.

This chain uses TRBV5-1 with TRBJ1-3; 7 bases agree with TRBD1. Unmatched junction bases numbered 4, after V lost 3 bases and J lost 4 bases. This CDR3 has 14 residues. Germline V lookup: CDR1 SGHRS, CDR2 YFSETQ. CDR3 DNA sequence: TGCGCCAGCAGCTCTACAGGGGTCGGAAACACCATATATTTT. It codes for CASSSTGVGNTIYF.

The chain couples TRBV5-4 to TRBJ2-3, with a tentative D call TRBD2 (6 bases). This CDR3 comprises 16 residues. Between the trimmed V and J ends, which lost 3 bases and 1 base, there was a span of 15 bases. Germline CDR1 is SGHNT and CDR2 is YYREEE (reference sequence). Here the CDR3 DNA reads TGTGCCAGCAGCTATACCGGGACTTTCCGCACAGATACGCAGTATTTT. It encodes CASSYTGTFRTDTQYF.

The CDR3 coding sequence is TGTGCCAGCAGCTCGGGACTAGCGGGGTTCCATGAGCAGTTCTTC. Its translation is CASSSGLAGFHEQFF. The rearrangement joins TRBV5-6 to TRBJ2-1; TRBD2 matches 13 bases. The CDR3 is 15 residues long. Germline CDR1 reads SGHDT; CDR2 reads YYEEEE. The V segment lost 3 bases and the J segment 8 bases; nucleotides outside the gene matches: 5.

The chain uses TRBV7-9 and TRBJ1-4; 9 nucleotides line up with TRBD1. Germline V gives CDR1 SEHNR, CDR2 FQNEAQ (reference sequence). The V gene end was trimmed by 4 bases and the J gene end by 7 bases; junction bases not matched to a gene: 10. The CDR3 has 16 amino acids. The CDR3 region has the DNA TGTGCCAGCAGCTCCTTTCCGGGACAGGGACTTGAAAAACTGTTTTTT. Its protein product is CASSSFPGQGLEKLFF.

The CDR3 sequence: CASSLRAGPSILLDTQYF. CDR3 coding DNA: TGTGCCAGCAGCCTCCGAGCGGGACCCTCAATCCTTTTAGATACGCAGTATTTT. V gene TRBV7-9 combines with J gene TRBJ2-3, with TRBD2 identical over 7 bases. Per the germline V gene, CDR1 is SEHNR and CDR2 is FQNEAQ (reference sequence). The length of the CDR3 is 18 residues. Unmatched junction bases numbered 19, after V lost 5 bases and J lost 5 bases.

This clonotype was seen a handful of times. This rearrangement joins TRBV12-3 or TRBV12-4 to TRBJ2-1, with 8 bases matching TRBD2. The CDR3 runs to 15 residues. V lost 6 bases, J lost 4 bases, and 8 bases stayed unmatched. CDR3 sequence: CASSPGGVGYNEQFF. CDR3 DNA: TGTGCCAGCAGCCCCGGGGGGGTCGGATACAATGAGCAGTTCTTC.

This clonotype came up many times. V and J are TRBV4-3 and TRBJ2-3, with D perhaps TRBD1 (6 bases). The CDR3 has 16 residues. Trimming took off 0 bases at V and 5 bases at J, with 15 bases between the two ends. The germline CDR1 and CDR2 sequences are LGHNA and YSLEER. CDR3 residues: CASSQDLAEGGDTQYF. The CDR3 DNA is TGCGCCAGCAGCCAAGATTTGGCGGAAGGGGGAGATACGCAGTATTTT.

This clonotype was recorded a few times. This CDR3 reads CASSLVPGQGLSYEQYF. CDR3 sequence (DNA): TGTGCCAGCAGCCTAGTTCCGGGACAGGGGTTGTCCTACGAGCAGTACTTC. This chain connects TRBV7-9 to TRBJ2-7; the match to TRBD1 covers 10 bases. Looked up from germline, CDR1 is SEHNR and CDR2 is FQNEAQ (reference sequence). V lost 5 bases, J lost 1 base, and 11 bases stayed unmatched. The CDR3 sequence is 17 residues long.

This clonotype occurred many times. The chain combines TRBV20-1 with TRBJ2-6; 7 bases are a match to TRBD2. CDR1 and CDR2 (germline): DFQATT, SNEGSKA (reference sequence). With 6 bases clipped from V and 0 bases from J, the junction kept 2 bases outside the gene matches. This CDR3 contains 14 residues. The chain's CDR3 is CSAGGSSGANVLTF. CDR3 bases: TGCAGTGCGGGGGGGAGCTCTGGGGCCAACGTCCTGACTTTC.

This clonotype showed up just a few times. The V and J genes are TRBV6-1 and TRBJ1-1, with 7 bases fitting TRBD1. There are 15 residues in the CDR3. Per the germline V gene, CDR1 is MNHNS and CDR2 is SASEGT. V gave up 6 bases and J gave up 4 bases; unmatched junction bases: 11. CDR3 region: CASRPPGQRSTEAFF. CDR3 in DNA: TGTGCCAGCAGGCCTCCGGGACAGAGAAGCACTGAAGCTTTCTTT.

CDR3 amino acids: CASSPTGTSGAHEQFF. The CDR3 DNA reads TGCGCCAGCAGCCCGACCGGGACTAGCGGGGCCCATGAGCAGTTCTTC. This rearrangement joins TRBV5-1 to TRBJ2-1, with 13 bases lining up with TRBD2. The trim removed 4 bases at V and 8 bases at J, leaving 9 bases unmatched. The germline V gene has CDR1 SGHRS and CDR2 YFSETQ. This CDR3 spans 16 amino acids.

This chain joins TRBV7-2 and TRBJ2-4; tentatively, D is TRBD1 (5 bases). This CDR3 contains 18 residues. Germline CDR1 reads SGHTA; CDR2 reads FQGNSA. Trimming left V 1 base short and J 2 bases short, with 18 bases between. CDR3 in amino acids: CASSLVDTSHLTKNIQYF. The CDR3, as DNA: TGTGCCAGCAGCTTAGTGGACACCTCCCATCTAACCAAAAACATTCAGTACTTC.

This clonotype was seen more than once but under ten times. The V call is TRBV7-9, the J call TRBJ2-3; D call uncertain. This CDR3 contains 14 residues. Germline V gene lookup returns CDR1 SEHNR and CDR2 FQNEAQ (reference sequence). The V and J ends lost 4 bases and 0 bases respectively, with 8 bases between them. CDR3 nucleotide sequence: TGTGCCAGCAGCTCGGTTGGCAGCACAGATACGCAGTATTTT. Encoded protein: CASSSVGSTDTQYF.

This clonotype was counted at least ten times. The CDR3 coding sequence is TGCGCCAGCAGCTTGGGACAGGGGGGTGAAGCTTTCTTT. Translated: CASSLGQGGEAFF. The J gene is TRBJ1-1, the V gene TRBV5-1, with 9 bases fitting TRBD1. CDR3 length equals 13 residues. The germline V gene has CDR1 SGHRS and CDR2 YFSETQ. V lost 0 bases and J lost 7; bases outside the gene matches: 1.

The genes are TRBV5-1 and TRBJ2-7, with a weak D call TRBD1 (6 bases). CDR1 is SGHRS, CDR2 YFSETQ, per germline. V was clipped by 4 bases and J by 3 bases, with 11 bases between them. This CDR3 has 13 amino acids. CDR3 bases: TGCGCCAGCAGCGATCCGGACAGCTACGAGCAGTACTTC. Encoded protein: CASSDPDSYEQYF.

This clonotype was seen a handful of times. V usage is TRBV11-3 and J usage is TRBJ2-2; D perhaps matches TRBD1 (6 bases). The CDR3 covers 12 residues. Trimming removed 11 bases from V and 6 bases from J, with 13 bases in between. The V gene's germline CDR1 is SGHNT and CDR2 YENEEA. The CDR3 spells CAAGAAAGELFF. CDR3 bases: TGTGCCGCAGGGGCTGCGGCCGGGGAGCTGTTTTTT.

The rearrangement joins TRBV7-9 to TRBJ1-2; tentatively, D is TRBD1 (6 bases). Germline V gene sequence: CDR1 SEHNR, CDR2 FQNEAQ (reference sequence). Trimming took off 1 base at V and 4 bases at J, with 13 bases between the two ends. The CDR3 contains 15 residues. The CDR3 is CASSLDPGVGYGYTF. In DNA form, the CDR3 reads TGTGCCAGCAGCTTAGACCCAGGGGTTGGCTATGGCTACACCTTC.

The chain is built from TRBV5-6 and TRBJ2-7; 7 nucleotides line up with TRBD1. J lost 5 bases, V lost 2 bases, and 4 bases had no gene match. This CDR3 has 13 amino acids. The V gene's germline CDR1 is SGHDT and CDR2 YYEEEE. CDR3 DNA sequence: TGTGCCAGCAGCTTTGTGCAGGGGGACGAGCAGTACTTC. This codes for CASSFVQGDEQYF.

DNA of the CDR3: TGTGCCAGCAGTTATTTGGCGAATCAGCCCCAGCATTTT. Translation: CASSYLANQPQHF. V gene TRBV6-6 combines with J gene TRBJ1-5; no clear D gene. The CDR3 extends over 13 amino acids. The germline V gene has CDR1 MNHNY and CDR2 SVGAGI (reference sequence). Trimming left V 3 bases short and J 4 bases short, with 7 bases between.

The rearrangement joins TRBV20-1 to TRBJ1-2, with a weak D call TRBD1 (6 bases). V was cut by 0 bases and J by 0 bases, with 20 bases left in between. Germline-derived CDR1 and CDR2 are DFQATT and SNEGSKA (reference sequence). This CDR3 has 18 amino acids. CDR3: CSARDGLNTGLANYGYTF. CDR3 coding DNA: TGCAGTGCTAGAGATGGGCTCAATACAGGGTTAGCTAACTATGGCTACACCTTC.

The V call is TRBV7-6, the J call TRBJ1-1, with D possibly matching TRBD1 (6 bases). Germline values: CDR1 SGHVS, CDR2 FNYEAQ. The V end lost 5 bases, the J end lost 7 bases, and 14 bases lay between the germline ends. CDR3 length: 13 residues. CDR3 DNA: TGTGCCAGCAGCATAGGGCCCAGGGGTGAAGCTTTCTTT. This codes for CASSIGPRGEAFF.

Only a few counts were recorded for this clonotype. This sequence joins TRBV28 and TRBJ1-4; D not certain. V was cut by 5 bases and J by 10 bases, with 23 bases left in between. There are 16 residues in the CDR3. CDR1 and CDR2 (germline): MDHEN, SYDVKM. The CDR3 sequence: CASSPARLDGFGKLFF. The DNA for the CDR3 is TGTGCCAGCAGTCCTGCCCGCCTGGACGGTTTCGGAAAACTGTTTTTT.

This clonotype appeared a few times. This chain's CDR3 is CSVARGVSYNEQFF. CDR3 DNA sequence: TGCAGCGTTGCTCGGGGGGTCTCCTACAATGAGCAGTTCTTC. The chain links TRBV29-1 to TRBJ2-1; TRBD2 matches 7 bases. The ends lost 4 bases at V and 0 bases at J; junction bases unmatched: 3. In germline, CDR1 is SQVTM, CDR2 ANQGSEA. The CDR3 is made up of 14 amino acids.

This clonotype was counted ten times or more. This chain uses TRBV5-1 with TRBJ2-1; TRBD1 aligns across 8 bases. This CDR3 has 16 residues. Germline CDR1 and CDR2: SGHRS and YFSETQ. V lost 0 bases and J lost 0; bases outside the gene matches: 2. CDR3 residues: CASSLGTGGSYNEQFF. The CDR3 nucleotides read TGCGCCAGCAGCTTGGGTACAGGGGGCTCCTACAATGAGCAGTTCTTC.

This clonotype was seen a handful of times. The chain has TRBV7-9 and TRBJ2-1, with D unclear. The CDR3 length is 11 residues. V dropped 8 bases and J dropped 2 bases, with 4 bases sitting between them. Looked up from germline, CDR1 is SEHNR and CDR2 is FQNEAQ (reference sequence). The CDR3 nucleotides read TGTGCCAGCGGGCCCTACAATGAGCAGTTCTTC. Residues: CASGPYNEQFF. Full variable domain (missing parts from reference TRBV7-9 and TRBJ2-1): DTGVSQNPRHKITKRGQNVTFRCDPISEHNRLYWYRQTLGQGPEFLTYFQNEAQLEKSRLLSDRFSAERPKGSFSTLEIQRTEQGDSAMYLCASGPYNEQFFGPGTRLTVL.

In its sample, this clonotype was seen many times. The CDR3 region is CASSLGEDRGSYEQYF. The CDR3 nucleotides read TGTGCCAGCAGCTTGGGGGAGGACAGGGGCTCATACGAGCAGTACTTC. The chain employs TRBV9 and TRBJ2-7; 9 bases agree with TRBD1. J was trimmed by 4 bases and V by 4 bases; bases with no gene match: 12. CDR3 size: 16 residues. Germline CDR1 and CDR2: SGDLS and YYNGEE.

The rearrangement joins TRBV27 to TRBJ1-1; D call uncertain. CDR3 length: 16 residues. The germline CDR1 and CDR2 sequences are MNHEY and SMNVEV (reference sequence). Trimming shortened V by 5 bases and J by 5 bases, and 21 bases separated the two germline ends. The CDR3 protein is CASSPRPPFSGTEAFF. The CDR3, as DNA: TGTGCCAGCAGTCCCCGTCCCCCCTTCTCCGGGACTGAAGCTTTCTTT.

This clonotype occurred a few times. This chain joins TRBV7-9 and TRBJ1-1; D gene uncertain. Germline V gene data show CDR1 as SEHNR and CDR2 as FQNEAQ (reference sequence). V was trimmed by 5 bases and J by 0 bases, leaving 10 bases between them. The CDR3 is made up of 14 amino acids. The CDR3 DNA reads as TGTGCCAGCAGCACCCACGTGGTGAACACTGAAGCTTTCTTT. Amino acid sequence: CASSTHVVNTEAFF.

This clonotype was counted a few times. This chain uses TRBV28 with TRBJ1-4; the D gene is possibly TRBD1 (6 bases). This CDR3 is 14 amino acids long. Trimming removed 6 bases from V and 6 bases from J, with 14 bases in between. Germline assignment: CDR1 MDHEN and CDR2 SYDVKM. CDR3 bases: TGTGCCAGCAGAACTGGGGGGGGCGATGAAAAACTGTTTTTT. Its protein product is CASRTGGGDEKLFF. The variable domain in full, completed from reference TRBV28 and TRBJ1-4, reads DVKVTQSSRYLVKRTGEKVFLECVQDMDHENMFWYRQDPGLGLRLIYFSYDVKMKEKGDIPEGYSVSREKKERFSLILESASTNQTSMYLCASRTGGGDEKLFFGSGTQLSVL.